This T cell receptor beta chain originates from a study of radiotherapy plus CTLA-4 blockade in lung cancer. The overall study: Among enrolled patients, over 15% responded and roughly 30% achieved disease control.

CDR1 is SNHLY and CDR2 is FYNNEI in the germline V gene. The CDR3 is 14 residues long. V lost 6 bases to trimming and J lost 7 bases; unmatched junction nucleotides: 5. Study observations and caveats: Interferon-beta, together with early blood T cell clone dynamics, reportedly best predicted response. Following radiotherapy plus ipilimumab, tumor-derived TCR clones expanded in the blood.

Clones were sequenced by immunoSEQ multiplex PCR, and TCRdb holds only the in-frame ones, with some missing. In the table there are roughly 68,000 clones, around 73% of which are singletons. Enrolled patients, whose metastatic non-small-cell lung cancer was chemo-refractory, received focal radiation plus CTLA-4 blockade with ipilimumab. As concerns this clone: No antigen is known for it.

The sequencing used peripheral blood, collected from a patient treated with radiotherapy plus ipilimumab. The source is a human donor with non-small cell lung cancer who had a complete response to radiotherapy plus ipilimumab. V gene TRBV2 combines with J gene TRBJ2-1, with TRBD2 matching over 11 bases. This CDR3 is CASSVSGGANEQFF. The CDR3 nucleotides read TGTGCCAGCAGCGTTAGCGGGGGGGCAAATGAGCAGTTCTTC. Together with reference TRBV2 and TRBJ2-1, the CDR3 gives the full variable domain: EPEVTQTPSHQVTQMGQEVILRCVPISNHLYFYWYRQILGQKVEFLVSFYNNEISEKSEIFDDQFSVERPDGSNFTLKIRSTKLEDSAMYFCASSVSGGANEQFFGPGTRLTVL.